This T cell receptor (beta chain) was sequenced during a study of radiotherapy plus CTLA-4 blockade in lung cancer (dated by TCRdb to 2016 to 2019). For context, the study as a whole: Among enrolled patients, about 17% had an objective response and about 30% reached disease control.

Reading the germline V gene gives CDR1 MDHEN and CDR2 SYDVKM. The CDR3 runs 15 residues from the cysteine to the phenylalanine. Only CDR3 DNA remains: 45 bases, in frame from the first base. Trimming at the junction amounts to 4 bases on V and 1 base on J, and the germline ends lie 12 bases apart. The study at large found these results: After treatment with radiotherapy and ipilimumab, TCR clones that came from tumors expanded in the peripheral blood. The strongest predictors of response, as reported, were early dynamic changes in blood T cell clones along with a rise in serum interferon-beta after radiation.

Focal radiation therapy combined with CTLA-4 blockade (ipilimumab) was tested in patients with chemo-refractory metastatic non-small-cell lung cancer. Comment on this clone: The clone's antigen remains unknown. No base quality values were provided; no much bigger clone lies one nucleotide off.

Libraries were built with the immunoSEQ multiplex PCR assay. TCRdb's version of the immuneACCESS table is confined to in-frame rearrangements and falls short of the full clone set. An unresolved V gene accounts for under half of the shortfall where checked; the remainder is of unknown origin. The sample yields about 45,000 clones; approximately 73% were counted once. About 3.8% of the sample is in the top ten clones. The clonotype was recovered from a human donor with non-small cell lung cancer who had a complete response to radiotherapy plus ipilimumab. The chain was built from TRBV28 and TRBJ2-3; the D gene lacks a confident call. The material was peripheral blood, obtained from a patient treated with radiotherapy plus ipilimumab. The DNA reads as follows: TGTGCCAGCAGTTGGTCCAGGATAGGCACAGATACGCAGTATTTT. Its product reads: CASSWSRIGTDTQYF.